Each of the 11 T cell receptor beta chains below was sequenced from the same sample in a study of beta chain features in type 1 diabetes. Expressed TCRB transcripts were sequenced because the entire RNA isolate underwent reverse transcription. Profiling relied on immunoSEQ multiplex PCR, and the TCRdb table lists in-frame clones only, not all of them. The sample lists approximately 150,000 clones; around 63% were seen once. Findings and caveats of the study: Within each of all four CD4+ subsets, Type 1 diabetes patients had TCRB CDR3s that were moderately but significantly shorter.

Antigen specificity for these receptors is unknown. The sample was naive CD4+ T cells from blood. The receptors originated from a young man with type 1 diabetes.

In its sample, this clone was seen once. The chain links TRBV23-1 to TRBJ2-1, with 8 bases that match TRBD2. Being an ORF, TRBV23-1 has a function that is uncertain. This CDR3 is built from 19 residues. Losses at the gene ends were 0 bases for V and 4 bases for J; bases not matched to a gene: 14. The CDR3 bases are TGCGCCAGCAGTCAATCGTCCCCGCGACTAGCGATGACTTACAATGAGCAGTTCTTC. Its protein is CASSQSSPRLAMTYNEQFF.

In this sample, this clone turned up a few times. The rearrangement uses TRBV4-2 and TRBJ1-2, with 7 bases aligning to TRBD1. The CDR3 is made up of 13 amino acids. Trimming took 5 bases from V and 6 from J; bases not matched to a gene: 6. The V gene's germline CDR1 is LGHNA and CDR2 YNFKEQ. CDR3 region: CASSDRELDGYTF. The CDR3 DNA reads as TGTGCCAGCAGCGACAGGGAACTGGATGGCTACACCTTC.

Written as DNA, the CDR3 is TGTGCCAGCAGTTACTCGACAGGGCTAAATCAGCCCCAGCATTTT. Amino acid sequence: CASSYSTGLNQPQHF. The gene calls are TRBV6-6 and TRBJ1-5; 7 bases fit TRBD1. The ends lost 0 bases at V and 4 bases at J; junction bases unmatched: 3. The CDR3 loop spans 15 amino acids. CDR1 and CDR2 (germline): MNHNY, SVGAGI (reference sequence).

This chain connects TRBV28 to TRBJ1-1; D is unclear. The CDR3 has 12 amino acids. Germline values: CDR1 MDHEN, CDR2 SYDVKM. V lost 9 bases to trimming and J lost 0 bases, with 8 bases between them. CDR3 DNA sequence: TGTGCCAGTAATGTACTGAACACTGAAGCTTTCTTT. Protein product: CASNVLNTEAFF.

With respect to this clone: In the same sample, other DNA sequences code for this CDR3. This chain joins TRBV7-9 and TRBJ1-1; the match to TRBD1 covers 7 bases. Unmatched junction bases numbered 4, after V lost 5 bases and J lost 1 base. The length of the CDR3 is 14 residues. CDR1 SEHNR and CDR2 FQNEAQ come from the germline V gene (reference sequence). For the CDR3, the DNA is TGTGCCAGCAGCCCGCGGACAGGGAACACTGAAGCTTTCTTT. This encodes CASSPRTGNTEAFF. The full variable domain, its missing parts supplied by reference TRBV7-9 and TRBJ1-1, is DTGVSQNPRHKITKRGQNVTFRCDPISEHNRLYWYRQTLGQGPEFLTYFQNEAQLEKSRLLSDRFSAERPKGSFSTLEIQRTEQGDSAMYLCASSPRTGNTEAFFGQGTRLTVV.

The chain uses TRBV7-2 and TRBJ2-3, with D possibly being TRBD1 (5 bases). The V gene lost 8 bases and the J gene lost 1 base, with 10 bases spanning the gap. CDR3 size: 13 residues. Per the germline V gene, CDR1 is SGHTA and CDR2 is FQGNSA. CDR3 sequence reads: CASGALGTDTQYF. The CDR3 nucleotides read TGTGCCAGCGGGGCCCTAGGCACAGATACGCAGTATTTT.

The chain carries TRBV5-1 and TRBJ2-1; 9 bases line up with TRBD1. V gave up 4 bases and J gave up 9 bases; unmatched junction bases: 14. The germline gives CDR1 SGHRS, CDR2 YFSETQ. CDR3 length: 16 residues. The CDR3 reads CASSQRDRVGLGEQFF. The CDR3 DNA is TGCGCCAGCAGCCAAAGGGACAGGGTTGGTCTTGGTGAGCAGTTCTTC.

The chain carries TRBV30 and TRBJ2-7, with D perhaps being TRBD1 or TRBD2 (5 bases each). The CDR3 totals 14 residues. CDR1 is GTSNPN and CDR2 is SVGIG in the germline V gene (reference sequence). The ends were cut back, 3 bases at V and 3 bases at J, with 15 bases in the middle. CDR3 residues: CAWRGTGTYYEQYF. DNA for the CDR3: TGTGCCTGGAGGGGAACCGGGACGTACTACGAGCAGTACTTC.

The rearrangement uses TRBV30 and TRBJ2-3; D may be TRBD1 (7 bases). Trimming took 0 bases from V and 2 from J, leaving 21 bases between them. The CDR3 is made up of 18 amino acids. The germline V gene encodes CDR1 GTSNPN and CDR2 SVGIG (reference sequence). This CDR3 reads CAWSVLLGQGGFTDTQYF. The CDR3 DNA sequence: TGTGCCTGGAGTGTACTCCTGGGTCAGGGGGGTTTCACAGATACGCAGTATTTT.

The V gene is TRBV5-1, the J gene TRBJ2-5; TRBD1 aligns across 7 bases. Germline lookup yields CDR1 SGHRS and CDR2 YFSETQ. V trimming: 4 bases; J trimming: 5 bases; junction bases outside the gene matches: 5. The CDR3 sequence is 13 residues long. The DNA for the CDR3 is TGCGCCAGCAGCGGGCGACAGGGCGAGACCCAGTACTTC. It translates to CASSGRQGETQYF. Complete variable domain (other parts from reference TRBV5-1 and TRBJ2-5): KAGVTQTPRYLIKTRGQQVTLSCSPISGHRSVSWYQQTPGQGLQFLFEYFSETQRNKGNFPGRFSGRQFSNSRSEMNVSTLELGDSALYLCASSGRQGETQYFGPGTRLLVL.

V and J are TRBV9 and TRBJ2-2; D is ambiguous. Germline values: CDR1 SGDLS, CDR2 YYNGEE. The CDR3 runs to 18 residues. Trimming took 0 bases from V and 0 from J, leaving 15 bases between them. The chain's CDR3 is CASSVDPSYPANTGELFF. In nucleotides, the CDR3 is TGTGCCAGCAGCGTAGACCCTTCCTACCCCGCGAACACCGGGGAGCTGTTTTTT.